Presented here are 30 T cell receptor beta chains from one specimen sequenced in a study of response to subunit inactivated influenza vaccine (dated by TCRdb to 2016 to 2018). According to the study, the label for this sample's time point signals: 45 days after influenza vaccine administration. The library was obtained by RT-PCR. Instrument used: Illumina HiSeq 2500. The public sequencing data were trimmed at Q25 with fastp and processed into clonotypes with MiXCR by TCRdb, which kept only in-frame beta chains. Rows are combined by CDR3 protein, so each entry shows the most common genes and DNA. In this sample the table shows roughly 160,000 distinct CDR3 sequences, roughly 11% of which occur a single time. The ten top clones hold around 12% of the sample. Specimen: non-naive T cells sorted from PBMCs, collected more than 35 days after vaccination. The cell subset or site label corresponds to: memory T cell fraction. These receptors were taken from a man aged 45 to 65 who received an inactivated influenza vaccine. Donor details come from another sample of the same person, matched by shared clones.

Ten or more counts support this clonotype. The V gene is TRBV4-1, the J gene TRBJ2-5; D may be TRBD2 (6 bases). CDR3 length: 16 residues. Germline lookup yields CDR1 MGHRA and CDR2 YSYEKL. V shed 0 bases and J shed 5 bases, with 16 bases lying between them. The CDR3 region has the DNA TGCGCCAGCAGCCAAGAGTGGAGGGCCAAGGTGGAGACCCAGTACTTC. Its translation is CASSQEWRAKVETQYF.

This clonotype was counted only a few times. V gene TRBV7-9 combines with J gene TRBJ2-4; 14 positions agree with TRBD2. The germline V gene has CDR1 SEHNR and CDR2 FQNEAQ (reference sequence). The trim removed 5 bases at V and 6 bases at J, leaving 9 bases unmatched. The CDR3 is 17 amino acids. The CDR3 loop is CASSPRLAGGRGNIQYF. CDR3 in DNA: TGTGCCAGCAGCCCCCGACTAGCGGGAGGGCGGGGAAACATTCAGTACTTC.

V is TRBV20-1 and J is TRBJ2-1; TRBD2 is a possible D gene (6 bases). The CDR3 has 15 amino acids. Trimming removed 5 bases from V and 0 bases from J, with 14 bases in between. Per the germline V gene, CDR1 is DFQATT and CDR2 is SNEGSKA (reference sequence). The DNA for the CDR3 is TGCAGTGCTCGGTCTAGCGACAGCTCCTACAATGAGCAGTTCTTC. Its translation is CSARSSDSSYNEQFF.

This clonotype was detected only a few times. CDR3 residues: CSASLGSSYNEQFF. The CDR3 region has the DNA TGCAGTGCTAGCTTGGGCTCCTCCTACAATGAGCAGTTCTTC. V is TRBV20-1 and J is TRBJ2-1; no firm D call. The V gene lost 3 bases and the J gene lost 0 bases, with 9 bases spanning the gap. The germline V gene has CDR1 DFQATT and CDR2 SNEGSKA (reference sequence). The CDR3 has 14 amino acids.

This clonotype was picked up many times. At one boundary the junction diverges from the germline segment, which might be a read error. The V and J genes are TRBV25-1 and TRBJ2-7; 8 bases match TRBD2. Germline V gives CDR1 MGHDK, CDR2 SYGVNS. The CDR3 has 12 amino acids. The CDR3 nucleotides are TGCGCCAGCAGCGGGGGCCGACACGAGCAGTACTTC. This gives the protein CASSGGRHEQYF.

This clonotype was counted a few times. The rearrangement joins TRBV12-3 or TRBV12-4 to TRBJ2-2; the match to TRBD2 covers 9 bases. The trim removed 0 bases at V and 4 bases at J, leaving 12 bases unmatched. There are 19 residues in the CDR3. As DNA, the CDR3 is TGTGCCAGCAGTTTAGCGCTAAGGGGGACTAGCTCAGTCACCGGGGAGCTGTTTTTT. It yields the protein CASSLALRGTSSVTGELFF.

V usage is TRBV5-8 and J usage is TRBJ2-2, with D unclear. V was cut by 2 bases and J by 6 bases, with 8 bases left in between. This CDR3 contains 13 residues. Germline V gene sequence: CDR1 SGHTS, CDR2 YDEGEE. The CDR3 spells CASSLQGPGELFF. CDR3 bases: TGTGCCAGCAGCTTACAAGGTCCCGGGGAGCTGTTTTTT.

This clonotype showed up just a few times. The chain links TRBV7-2 to TRBJ2-2, with D possibly TRBD1 on 6 matching bases. V gave up 5 bases and J gave up 3 bases, with 10 bases separating them. From germline, CDR1 is SGHTA and CDR2 FQGNSA. This CDR3 contains 14 residues. The CDR3 here is CASSPQGYTGELFF. In DNA, the CDR3 is TGTGCCAGCAGCCCTCAGGGGTACACCGGGGAGCTGTTTTTT.

The rearrangement joins TRBV7-9 to TRBJ1-4; tentative D call: TRBD1 (5 bases). Trimming shortened V by 2 bases and J by 8 bases, and 15 bases separated the two germline ends. Germline values: CDR1 SEHNR, CDR2 FQNEAQ (reference sequence). The CDR3 is 15 residues long. The CDR3 bases are TGTGCCAGCAGCTTAAAGGGGACGAATGGGGAAAAACTGTTTTTT. This gives the protein CASSLKGTNGEKLFF.

Worth noting for this clonotype: Relative to the germline gene, one junction end is altered; a read error may explain this. V gene TRBV7-9 combines with J gene TRBJ2-1; 12 bases line up with TRBD2. The V gene's germline CDR1 is SEHNR and CDR2 FQNEAQ (reference sequence). This CDR3 contains 16 residues. CDR3: CASSLAGGPSAAEQFF. The CDR3 coding sequence is TGTGCCAGCAGCCTAGCGGGGGGGCCAAGCGCCGCTGAGCAGTTCTTC.

This clonotype was found many times. The V gene is TRBV28, the J gene TRBJ2-7, with a weak D call TRBD1 (6 bases). V was shortened by 3 bases and J by 3 bases, with 15 bases between the two germline ends. The CDR3 covers 15 residues. Germline V lookup: CDR1 MDHEN, CDR2 SYDVKM. The CDR3 loop is CASSFITGPRYEQYF. The CDR3 coding sequence is TGTGCCAGCAGTTTTATAACAGGGCCCCGCTACGAGCAGTACTTC.

This clonotype was counted a few times. The V and J genes are TRBV20-1 and TRBJ1-4; the D is unclear. This CDR3 has 15 residues. The germline V gene has CDR1 DFQATT and CDR2 SNEGSKA (reference sequence). V gave up 0 bases and J gave up 3 bases, with 11 bases separating them. CDR3: CSARDRQPSNEKLFF. For the CDR3, the DNA is TGCAGTGCTAGAGATCGGCAACCCTCTAATGAAAAACTGTTTTTT.

The chain couples TRBV5-6 to TRBJ2-2, with 12 positions matching TRBD2. This CDR3 contains 15 residues. The germline gives CDR1 SGHDT, CDR2 YYEEEE. V lost 5 bases to trimming and J lost 5 bases; unmatched junction nucleotides: 4. The DNA for the CDR3 is TGTGCCAGCAGTTACCTAGCGGGGGGGACCGGGGAGCTGTTTTTT. It yields the protein CASSYLAGGTGELFF.

This clonotype was counted at least ten times. The chain recombines TRBV7-2 with TRBJ2-5; D gene ambiguous. Germline values: CDR1 SGHTA, CDR2 FQGNSA. Trimming left V 0 bases short and J 0 bases short, with 8 bases between. The CDR3 spans 15 residues. The CDR3 reads CASSLAKGYQETQYF. The CDR3 nucleotides are TGTGCCAGCAGCTTAGCGAAAGGCTACCAAGAGACCCAGTACTTC.

This clonotype has more than one count but fewer than ten. The chain has TRBV29-1 and TRBJ2-5; 8 bases are a match to TRBD2. Germline V gives CDR1 SQVTM, CDR2 ANQGSEA. The CDR3 has 12 amino acids. The J segment lost 7 bases and the V segment lost 3 bases, leaving 4 bases of the junction unmatched. The CDR3 reads CSVERGAGTQYF. CDR3 bases: TGCAGCGTTGAGCGGGGGGCAGGGACCCAGTACTTC.

This clonotype was counted ten times or more. The chain carries TRBV6-2 or TRBV6-3 and TRBJ1-2; D is unclear. Germline CDR1 is MNHEY and CDR2 is SVGEGT. The CDR3 runs 14 residues. V was clipped by 5 bases and J by 0 bases, with 10 bases between them. CDR3 in amino acids: CASSPTPTNYGYTF. The CDR3 nucleotides are TGTGCCAGCAGTCCGACACCTACTAACTATGGCTACACCTTC.

This clonotype was seen many times. The rearrangement joins TRBV10-3 to TRBJ2-1, with TRBD1 matching 9 bases. V lost 4 bases, J lost 4 bases, and 5 bases stayed unmatched. The CDR3 extends over 15 amino acids. Germline CDR1 and CDR2: ENHRY and SYGVKD. CDR3 residues: CAISALGQGYNEQFF. The CDR3 coding sequence is TGTGCCATCAGTGCGTTGGGACAGGGTTACAATGAGCAGTTCTTC.

The rearrangement joins TRBV4-1 to TRBJ1-2, with 8 bases aligning to TRBD1. Germline V gene sequence: CDR1 MGHRA, CDR2 YSYEKL. After removal of 0 bases from V and 4 bases from J, the junction contained 4 bases not matched to a gene. The CDR3 totals 15 residues. CDR3 in DNA: TGCGCCAGCAGCCAAGAGAGGACAGGGTTCTATGGCTACACCTTC. Its translation: CASSQERTGFYGYTF.

The chain recombines TRBV5-1 with TRBJ2-5, with a tentative D call TRBD2 (5 bases). CDR1 and CDR2 from the germline V gene are SGHRS and YFSETQ. CDR3 length: 14 residues. Trimming cost V 3 bases and J 2 bases, with 11 bases left between them. CDR3 region: CASSCTGDQETQYF. The CDR3 coding sequence is TGCGCCAGCAGCTGCACCGGGGATCAAGAGACCCAGTACTTC. The whole variable domain, filled in from reference TRBV5-1 and TRBJ2-5, reads KAGVTQTPRYLIKTRGQQVTLSCSPISGHRSVSWYQQTPGQGLQFLFEYFSETQRNKGNFPGRFSGRQFSNSRSEMNVSTLELGDSALYLCASSCTGDQETQYFGPGTRLLVL.

This clonotype has more than one count but fewer than ten. The genes are TRBV2 and TRBJ2-7, with a possible D match to TRBD1 (7 bases). From germline, CDR1 is SNHLY and CDR2 FYNNEI. This CDR3 contains 12 residues. V lost 6 bases and J 5 bases, leaving 11 bases between the germline ends. CDR3 bases: TGTGCCAGCAGGCGGGACAGCCACGAGCAGTACTTC. As protein: CASRRDSHEQYF.

The chain joins TRBV25-1 to TRBJ2-7, with 7 bases lining up with TRBD1. With V trimmed by 4 bases and J by 3 bases, 0 bases remained unmatched. Germline CDR1 and CDR2: MGHDK and SYGVNS. This CDR3 is built from 12 residues. Written as DNA, the CDR3 is TGTGCCAGCAGTGGACAGGGCTACGAGCAGTACTTC. Encoded protein: CASSGQGYEQYF.

This clonotype was seen repeatedly, ten times or more. V gene TRBV4-3 combines with J gene TRBJ2-1; 8 bases are shared with TRBD2. In germline, CDR1 is LGHNA, CDR2 YSLEER. The CDR3 covers 16 residues. With 4 bases clipped from V and 6 bases from J, the junction kept 11 bases outside the gene matches. CDR3 loop: CASSRSGLGGFNEQFF. The DNA for the CDR3 is TGCGCCAGCAGCCGATCGGGACTAGGGGGGTTCAATGAGCAGTTCTTC.

V usage is TRBV5-1 and J usage is TRBJ2-3; a weak D match, TRBD2 (6 bases). Deletions cut 3 bases from V and 2 bases from J, with 13 bases between. CDR1 is SGHRS and CDR2 is YFSETQ in the germline V gene. CDR3 length: 15 residues. Here the CDR3 reads CASSSNGGATDTQYF. The CDR3 DNA reads as TGCGCCAGCAGCTCCAACGGGGGTGCCACAGATACGCAGTATTTT.

This clonotype was seen a few times. J is TRBJ2-3 and V is TRBV2, with no clear D. The CDR3 covers 14 residues. The V gene lost 3 bases and the J gene lost 9 bases, with 16 bases spanning the gap. CDR1 and CDR2 from the germline V gene are SNHLY and FYNNEI. CDR3 nucleotides: TGTGCCAGCAGTGATAATCCGTATTCTGACACGCAGTATTTT. This codes for CASSDNPYSDTQYF.

The chain is built from TRBV7-7 and TRBJ2-5, with D possibly being TRBD1 or TRBD2 (5 bases each). The V gene's germline CDR1 is SSHAT and CDR2 FNYEAQ (reference sequence). Trimming cost V 5 bases and J 4 bases, with 14 bases left between them. The CDR3 length is 14 residues. The CDR3 region has the DNA TGTGCCAGCAGCCAGCCGGGGCGAAGAGAGACCCAGTACTTC. Translation gives CASSQPGRRETQYF.

The sample holds a few counts of this clonotype. This sequence joins TRBV12-3 or TRBV12-4 and TRBJ1-1; D call uncertain. Trimming left V 7 bases short and J 1 base short, with 13 bases between. The length of the CDR3 is 14 residues. The CDR3 spells CASTPRRTNTEAFF. CDR3 sequence (DNA): TGTGCCAGCACCCCCCGGCGGACGAACACTGAAGCTTTCTTT.

This chain joins TRBV6-2 or TRBV6-3 and TRBJ2-1; TRBD1 might be the D (6 bases). CDR3 length equals 18 residues. Looked up from germline, CDR1 is MNHEY and CDR2 is SVGEGT. V was trimmed by 0 bases and J by 6 bases, leaving 21 bases between them. CDR3 loop: CASSYSPWTASTANEQFF. Here the CDR3 DNA reads TGTGCCAGCAGTTACTCACCCTGGACAGCTTCTACGGCCAATGAGCAGTTCTTC.

Ten or more counts support this clonotype. The genes are TRBV10-2 and TRBJ2-1, with D uncertain. V dropped 3 bases and J dropped 2 bases, with 11 bases sitting between them. CDR3 length: 15 amino acids. Germline loops: CDR1 WSHSY, CDR2 SAAADI. DNA of the CDR3: TGCGCCAGCAGTGATTGGGCAGGCGCCTACAATGAGCAGTTCTTC. The encoded protein is CASSDWAGAYNEQFF.

This clonotype was recorded a few times. Just one base apart from a much larger clone, this may be a read error. This chain uses TRBV9 with TRBJ2-1, with D unresolved. This CDR3 region has 12 residues. Per germline, CDR1 SGDLS and CDR2 YYNGEE. Between the trimmed V and J ends, which lost 0 bases and 6 bases, there was a span of 4 bases. CDR3 in amino acids: CASSVGRNEQFF. CDR3 DNA: TGTGCCAGCAGCGTAGGGCGCAATGAGCAGTTCTTC.

CDR3 protein: CASSLGRHPDTQYF. CDR3 nucleotides: TGCGCCAGCAGCTTGGGACGACACCCAGATACGCAGTATTTT. The chain carries TRBV5-1 and TRBJ2-3; D gene ambiguous. Germline V CDR1 and CDR2: SGHRS, YFSETQ. The CDR3 is 14 amino acids. The ends were cut back, 0 bases at V and 4 bases at J, with 9 bases in the middle.